This T cell receptor (beta chain) was identified in a study of TET2 disruption in CD19-targeted CAR T cells (dated by TCRdb to the late 2010s). With respect to the entire study: Sample numbers were set by the original clinical trial design and sample availability, with no additional inclusion criteria. Broader findings and caveats from the paper: Conclusions about the patient's CAR T cells rested on extensive analysis of a single subject.

The CDR3 has 15 amino acids, counting the end cysteine and phenylalanine. Part of the CDR3 DNA is given, 36 bases translated from base 1. Relative to germline, V is missing 2 bases and J is missing 4 bases, with 5 bases of the junction outside any gene match. From a lookup of the germline V gene, CDR1 and CDR2 are SGHRS and YFSETQ. The sample's treatment or condition label, in plain terms: autologous CTL019 cells: CD19 CAR with 4-1BB and CD3 zeta domains. TCR zeta and 4-1BB costimulatory signaling domains were built into the CD19 CAR. T cells for CTL019 manufacturing were collected from peripheral blood by means of leukapheresis. The DNeasy Blood and Tissue Kit was used to extract genomic DNA from pre-infusion T cells, peripheral blood, or sorted post-infusion T cells. The immunoSEQ assay was used for deep sequencing of the TCR beta chain. On the study's bioinformatics: Clonotype frequencies were computed using only productive TCR beta rearrangements. TCRdb took over this immuneACCESS table, retaining in-frame rearrangements with V and J assigned. Such tables are incomplete; in checked studies, under half of the missing clones stem from an unresolved V gene, and the remainder is unexplained. The DNA gave D and trimming, while V, J and clone size come from that table. The sample table includes approximately 27,000 clones. Roughly 1.8% of the sample goes to the ten largest clones.

With respect to this clone: The clone's antigen remains unknown. The read ends 3 residues before the CDR3 terminus; that terminus is restored from the germline J gene.

The chain uses TRBV5-1 and TRBJ1-1; TRBD1 fits 10 bases in the junction. This TCR was sampled from a man aged 65 to 79 with chronic lymphocytic leukemia. The sample in question was CD8- CAR+ T cells sorted from cultured blood T cells, obtained for CD19 CAR T cell therapy. Read against the paper, the sample's cell subset or site label means: CD8-negative CAR-positive T cells from the infusion product. The CDR3: CASSLLTGGPTEAFF. The DNA read from the CDR3 is TGCGCCAGCAGCTTACTGACAGGGGGCCCCACTGAA.